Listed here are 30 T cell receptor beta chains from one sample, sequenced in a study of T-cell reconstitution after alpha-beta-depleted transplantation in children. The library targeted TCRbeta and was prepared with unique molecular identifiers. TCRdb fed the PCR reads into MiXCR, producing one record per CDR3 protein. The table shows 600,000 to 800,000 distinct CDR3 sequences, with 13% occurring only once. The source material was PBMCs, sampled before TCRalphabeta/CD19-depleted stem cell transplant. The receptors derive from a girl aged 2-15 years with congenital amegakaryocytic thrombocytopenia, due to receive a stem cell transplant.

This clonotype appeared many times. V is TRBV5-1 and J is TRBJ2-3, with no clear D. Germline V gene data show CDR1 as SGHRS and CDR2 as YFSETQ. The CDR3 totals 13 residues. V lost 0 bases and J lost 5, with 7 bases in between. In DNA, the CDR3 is TGCGCCAGCAGCTTGGCGGTAGTAGATACGCAGTATTTT. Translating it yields CASSLAVVDTQYF.

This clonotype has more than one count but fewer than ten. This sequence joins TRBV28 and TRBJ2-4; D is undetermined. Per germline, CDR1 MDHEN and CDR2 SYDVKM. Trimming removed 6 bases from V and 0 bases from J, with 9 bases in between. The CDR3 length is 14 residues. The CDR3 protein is CASSTWEAKNIQYF. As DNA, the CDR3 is TGTGCCAGCAGCACCTGGGAAGCCAAAAACATTCAGTACTTC.

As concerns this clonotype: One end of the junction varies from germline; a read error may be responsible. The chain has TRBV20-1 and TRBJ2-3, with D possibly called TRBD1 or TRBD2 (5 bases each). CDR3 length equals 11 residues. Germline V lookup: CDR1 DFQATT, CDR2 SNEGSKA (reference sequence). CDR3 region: CCANGSPGRYF. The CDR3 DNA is TGCTGTGCTAATGGCTCACCAGGGAGGTATTTT.

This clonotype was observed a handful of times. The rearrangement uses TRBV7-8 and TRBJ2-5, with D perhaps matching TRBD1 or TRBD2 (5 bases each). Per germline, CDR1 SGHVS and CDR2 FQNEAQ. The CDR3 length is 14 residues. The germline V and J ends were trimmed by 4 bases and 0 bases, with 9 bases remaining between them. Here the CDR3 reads CASSWGRHQETQYF. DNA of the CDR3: TGTGCCAGCAGCTGGGGACGACACCAAGAGACCCAGTACTTC.

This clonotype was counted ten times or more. CDR3 loop: CSVGVVGRNEQFF. The CDR3 nucleotides read TGCAGCGTTGGCGTCGTGGGCCGCAATGAGCAGTTCTTC. The gene calls are TRBV29-1 and TRBJ2-1, with D uncertain. CDR3 length: 13 amino acids. Germline V CDR1 and CDR2: SQVTM, ANQGSEA. V was trimmed by 4 bases and J by 6 bases, leaving 13 bases between them.

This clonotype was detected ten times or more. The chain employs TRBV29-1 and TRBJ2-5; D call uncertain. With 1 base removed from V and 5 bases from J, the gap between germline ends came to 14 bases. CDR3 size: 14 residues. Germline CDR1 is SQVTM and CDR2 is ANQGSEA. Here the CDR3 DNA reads TGCAGCGTTGAAGTCGCCGGGCTGGGGGAGACCCAGTACTTC. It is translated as CSVEVAGLGETQYF.

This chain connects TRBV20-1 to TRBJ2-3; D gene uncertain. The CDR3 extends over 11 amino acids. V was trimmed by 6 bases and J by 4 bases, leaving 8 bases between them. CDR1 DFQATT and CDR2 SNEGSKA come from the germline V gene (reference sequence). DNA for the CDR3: TGCAGTGCCACGGACCCAGATACGCAGTATTTT. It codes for CSATDPDTQYF.

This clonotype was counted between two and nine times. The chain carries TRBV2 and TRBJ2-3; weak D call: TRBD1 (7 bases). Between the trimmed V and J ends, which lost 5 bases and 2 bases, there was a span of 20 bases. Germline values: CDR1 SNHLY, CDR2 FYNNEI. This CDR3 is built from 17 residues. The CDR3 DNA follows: TGTGCCAGCAGTCCCCGACAGGGTTGGCGGGACACAGATACGCAGTATTTT. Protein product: CASSPRQGWRDTDTQYF.

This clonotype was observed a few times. The CDR3 coding sequence is TGTGCCTGGAGCAAAGGACAGGGGATGCTCTATGGCTACACCTTC. Amino acids: CAWSKGQGMLYGYTF. This sequence joins TRBV30 and TRBJ1-2; 9 nucleotides match TRBD1. This CDR3 contains 15 residues. The ends lost 3 bases at V and 4 bases at J; junction bases unmatched: 9. CDR1 is GTSNPN and CDR2 is SVGIG in the germline V gene (reference sequence).

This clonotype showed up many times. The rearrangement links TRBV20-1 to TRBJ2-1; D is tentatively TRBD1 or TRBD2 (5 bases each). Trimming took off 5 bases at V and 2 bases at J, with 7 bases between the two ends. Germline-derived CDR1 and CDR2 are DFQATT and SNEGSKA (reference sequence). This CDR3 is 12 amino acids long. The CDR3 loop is CSAGGAYNEQFF. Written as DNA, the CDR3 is TGCAGTGCTGGGGGAGCCTACAATGAGCAGTTCTTC.

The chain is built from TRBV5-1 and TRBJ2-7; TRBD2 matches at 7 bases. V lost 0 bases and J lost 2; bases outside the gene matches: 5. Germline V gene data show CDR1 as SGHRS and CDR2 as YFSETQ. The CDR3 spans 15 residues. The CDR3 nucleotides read TGCGCCAGCAGCTTGGGTGCGGGAGCCGCCTACGAGCAGTACTTC. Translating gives CASSLGAGAAYEQYF.

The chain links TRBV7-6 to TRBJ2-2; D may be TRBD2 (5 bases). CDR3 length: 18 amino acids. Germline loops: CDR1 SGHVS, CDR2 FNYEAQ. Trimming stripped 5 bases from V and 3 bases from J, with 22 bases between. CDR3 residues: CASSPLTSGPRDTGELFF. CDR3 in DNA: TGTGCCAGCAGCCCCTTAACCTCCGGGCCGAGGGACACCGGGGAGCTGTTTTTT.

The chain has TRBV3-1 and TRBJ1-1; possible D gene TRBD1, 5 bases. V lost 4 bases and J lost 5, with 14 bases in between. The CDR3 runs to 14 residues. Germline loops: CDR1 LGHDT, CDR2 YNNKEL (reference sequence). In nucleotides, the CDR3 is TGTGCCAGCAGCCCCAGGGCGGGGGGGACTGAAGCTTTCTTT. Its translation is CASSPRAGGTEAFF.

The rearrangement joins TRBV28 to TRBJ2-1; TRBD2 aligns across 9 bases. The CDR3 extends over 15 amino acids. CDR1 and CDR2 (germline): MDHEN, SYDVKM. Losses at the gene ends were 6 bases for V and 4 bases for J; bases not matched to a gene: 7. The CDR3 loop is CASRRLAETYNEQFF. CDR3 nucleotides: TGTGCCAGCAGAAGACTAGCGGAGACGTACAATGAGCAGTTCTTC.

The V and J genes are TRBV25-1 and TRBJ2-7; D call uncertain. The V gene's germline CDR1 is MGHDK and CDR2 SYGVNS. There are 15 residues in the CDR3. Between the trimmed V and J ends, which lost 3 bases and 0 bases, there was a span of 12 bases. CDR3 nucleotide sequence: TGTGCCAGCAGTGACGCTGGAGTGAGCTCCTACGAGCAGTACTTC. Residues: CASSDAGVSSYEQYF.

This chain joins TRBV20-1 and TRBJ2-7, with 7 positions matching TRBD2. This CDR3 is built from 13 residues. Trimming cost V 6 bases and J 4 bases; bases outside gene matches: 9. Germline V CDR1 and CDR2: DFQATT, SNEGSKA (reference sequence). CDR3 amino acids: CSADSGISYEQYF. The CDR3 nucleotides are TGCAGTGCAGACAGCGGGATCTCTTACGAGCAGTACTTC.

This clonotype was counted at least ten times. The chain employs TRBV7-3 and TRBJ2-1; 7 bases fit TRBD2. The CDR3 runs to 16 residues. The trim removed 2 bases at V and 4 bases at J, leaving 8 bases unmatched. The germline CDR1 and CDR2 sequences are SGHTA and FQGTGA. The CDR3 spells CASSLGGGTSYNEQFF. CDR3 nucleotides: TGTGCCAGCAGCTTAGGGGGAGGGACTTCTTACAATGAGCAGTTCTTC. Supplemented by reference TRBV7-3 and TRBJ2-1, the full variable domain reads GAGVSQTPSNKVTEKGKYVELRCDPISGHTALYWYRQSLGQGPEFLIYFQGTGAADDSGLPNDRFFAVRPEGSVSTLKIQRTERGDSAVYLCASSLGGGTSYNEQFFGPGTRLTVL.

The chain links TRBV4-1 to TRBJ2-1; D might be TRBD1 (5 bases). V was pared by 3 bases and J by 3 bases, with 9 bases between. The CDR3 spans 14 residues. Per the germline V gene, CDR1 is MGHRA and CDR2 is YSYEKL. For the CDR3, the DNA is TGCGCCAGCAGCCAGATGGACATCTACAATGAGCAGTTCTTC. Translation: CASSQMDIYNEQFF.

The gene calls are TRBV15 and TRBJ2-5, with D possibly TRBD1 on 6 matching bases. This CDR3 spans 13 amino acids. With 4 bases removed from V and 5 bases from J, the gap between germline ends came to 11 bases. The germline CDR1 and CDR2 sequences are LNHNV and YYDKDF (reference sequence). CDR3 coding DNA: TGTGCCACCAGCAACAGGGTTACGGAGACCCAGTACTTC. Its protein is CATSNRVTETQYF.

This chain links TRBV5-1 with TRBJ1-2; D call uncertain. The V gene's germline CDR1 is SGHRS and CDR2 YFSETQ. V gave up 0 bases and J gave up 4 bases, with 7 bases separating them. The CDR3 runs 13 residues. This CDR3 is CASSLDLAYGYTF. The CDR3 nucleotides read TGCGCCAGCAGCTTGGATCTTGCCTATGGCTACACCTTC.

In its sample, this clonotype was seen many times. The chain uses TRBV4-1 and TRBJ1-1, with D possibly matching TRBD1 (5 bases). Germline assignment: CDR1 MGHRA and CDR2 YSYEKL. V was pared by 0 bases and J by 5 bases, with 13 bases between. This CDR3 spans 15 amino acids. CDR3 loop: CASSQEAGLGTEAFF. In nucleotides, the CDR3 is TGCGCCAGCAGCCAAGAGGCAGGGCTGGGGACTGAAGCTTTCTTT.

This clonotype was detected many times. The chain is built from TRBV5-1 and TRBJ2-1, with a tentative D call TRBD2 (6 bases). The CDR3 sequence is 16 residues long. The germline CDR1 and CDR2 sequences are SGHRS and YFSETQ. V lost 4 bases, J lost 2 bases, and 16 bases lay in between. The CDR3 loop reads CASSEELAGAYNEQFF. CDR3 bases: TGCGCCAGCAGCGAAGAACTAGCAGGAGCCTACAATGAGCAGTTCTTC.

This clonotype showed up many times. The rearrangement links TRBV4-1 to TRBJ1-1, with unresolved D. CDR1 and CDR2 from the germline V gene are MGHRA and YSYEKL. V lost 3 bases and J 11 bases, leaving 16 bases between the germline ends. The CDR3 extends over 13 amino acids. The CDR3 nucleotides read TGCGCCAGCAGCCAGCCCCGACGGGAAGGTGCTTTCTTT. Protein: CASSQPRREGAFF.

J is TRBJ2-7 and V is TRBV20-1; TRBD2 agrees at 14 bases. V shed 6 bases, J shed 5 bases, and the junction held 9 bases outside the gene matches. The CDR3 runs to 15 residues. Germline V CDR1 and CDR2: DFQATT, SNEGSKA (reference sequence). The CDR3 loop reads CSAEGLAGGLHEQYF. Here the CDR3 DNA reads TGCAGTGCAGAAGGACTAGCGGGAGGTCTCCACGAGCAGTACTTC.

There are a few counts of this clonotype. CDR3 in DNA: TGTGCCATCAGTCGAAGGGTCAGTGGCCCGGGAGTTGGTTCACCCCTCCACTTT. This gives the protein CAISRRVSGPGVGSPLHF. The V and J genes are TRBV10-3 and TRBJ1-6; no clear D gene. Germline lookup yields CDR1 ENHRY and CDR2 SYGVKD. V dropped 5 bases and J dropped 9 bases, with 26 bases sitting between them. The CDR3 contains 18 residues.

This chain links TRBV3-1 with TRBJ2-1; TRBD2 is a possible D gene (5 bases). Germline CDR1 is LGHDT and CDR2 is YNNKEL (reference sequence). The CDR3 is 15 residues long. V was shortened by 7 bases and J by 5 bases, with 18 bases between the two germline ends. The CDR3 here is CASKPRGGEHNEQFF. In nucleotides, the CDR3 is TGTGCCAGCAAACCACGGGGTGGAGAGCACAATGAGCAGTTCTTC.

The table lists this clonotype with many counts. CDR3 DNA sequence: TGCAGTGCTAGATCGGCACTAGCGGGAGGGTACAATGAGCAGTTCTTC. Translating gives CSARSALAGGYNEQFF. The rearrangement joins TRBV20-1 to TRBJ2-1; 13 nucleotides match TRBD2. The germline V gene encodes CDR1 DFQATT and CDR2 SNEGSKA (reference sequence). This CDR3 contains 16 residues. The V and J ends lost 2 bases and 4 bases, in that order; junction bases with no gene match: 5.

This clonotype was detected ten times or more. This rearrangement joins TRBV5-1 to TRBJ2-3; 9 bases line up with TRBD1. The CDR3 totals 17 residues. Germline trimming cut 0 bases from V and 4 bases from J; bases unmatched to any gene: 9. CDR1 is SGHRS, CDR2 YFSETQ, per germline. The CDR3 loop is CASSLDRDRVFADTQYF. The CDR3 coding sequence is TGCGCCAGCAGCTTGGACCGGGACAGGGTTTTCGCAGATACGCAGTATTTT.

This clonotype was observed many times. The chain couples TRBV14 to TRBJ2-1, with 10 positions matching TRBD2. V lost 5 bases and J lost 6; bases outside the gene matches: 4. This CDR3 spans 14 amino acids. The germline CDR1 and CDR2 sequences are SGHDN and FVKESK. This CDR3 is CASSYSGRLNEQFF. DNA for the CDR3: TGTGCCAGCAGCTATAGCGGGAGGCTCAATGAGCAGTTCTTC.

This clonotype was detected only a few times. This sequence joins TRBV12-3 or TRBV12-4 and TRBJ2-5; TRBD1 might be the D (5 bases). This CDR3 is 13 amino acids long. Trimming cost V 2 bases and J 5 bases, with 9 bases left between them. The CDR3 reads CASSLTWGETQYF. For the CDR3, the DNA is TGTGCCAGCAGTTTAACGTGGGGCGAGACCCAGTACTTC.